This record covers a single TCR beta chain. Trimming cost V 0 bases and J 7 bases; bases outside gene matches: 7. The CDR3 is 14 amino acids. CDR1 and CDR2 (germline): GTSNPN, SVGIG (reference sequence). The data were obtained in a study of cytomegalovirus exposure and HLA in healthy donors. Study at large: The 500 to 750 first-cohort repertoires and the 95 to 150 validation repertoires shared the same platform, a later analysis reported.

Clones were read by immunoSEQ multiplex PCR, and TCRdb kept only the in-frame ones, dropping some. The data show 55,000 to 80,000 clones, with 90% to 95% seen just once and less than 4% held by the top ten. The sample taken for sequencing was PBMCs. The rearrangement links TRBV30 to TRBJ1-1; 8 nucleotides match TRBD1. The TCR originated in a man aged 18 to 29 in good health and CMV-seronegative. The CDR3 protein is CAWSVTRGQNEAFF. The DNA for the CDR3 is TGTGCCTGGAGTGTAACCAGGGGGCAGAATGAAGCTTTCTTT. Full variable domain (remainder filled in from reference TRBV30 and TRBJ1-1): SQTIHQWPATLVQPVGSPLSLECTVEGTSNPNLYWYRQAAGRGLQLLFYSVGIGQISSEVPQNLSASRPQDRQFILSSKKLLLSDSGFYLCAWSVTRGQNEAFFGQGTRLTVV.